This TCR beta chain was documented in a study of identical twins. One entry per CDR3 protein results from TCRdb running MiXCR on the 5' RACE reads. The sample shows 700,000 or so distinct CDR3 sequences, around 21% of them seen only once. This same sample was also part of a study on T cells expressing NK-cell markers. That study adds: Dominant NKG2C+ clonotypes accounted for about 1.0-8% of CD8+ T cells in six donors.

The sequenced sample was PBMCs. The TCR originated in a woman younger than 30 in good health.

CDR3 sequence reads: CASMGAGGAPSFHEQFF. The CDR3 DNA follows: TGTGCCAGTATGGGGGCCGGGGGGGCGCCGAGTTTCCATGAGCAGTTCTTC. The V and J genes are TRBV19 and TRBJ2-1; 8 bases map to TRBD2. The junction had 19 bases not matched to a gene; V was cut back by 7 bases and J by 8 bases. This CDR3 has 17 amino acids. Germline values: CDR1 LNHDA, CDR2 SQIVND (reference sequence).